Listed here are 29 T cell receptor beta chains from one sample, sequenced in a study of T cell repertoires in cytomegalovirus infection. These TCRs' antigens remain unknown. TCRdb used MiXCR to reprocess the reads, holding one entry per CDR3 protein. The sample consists of about 920,000 distinct CDR3 sequences, about 33% of them appearing once. The sample consisted of cultured CD8+ T cells from PBMCs, taken from culture after CMV antigen stimulation. Receptors originate from a human donor in good health (CMV status not recorded). Some clones in this sample may be carry-over from other donors' samples.

V gene TRBV4-1 combines with J gene TRBJ2-3; 7 nucleotides agree with TRBD2. Germline CDR1 MGHRA, CDR2 YSYEKL. This CDR3 comprises 18 residues. V lost 0 bases, J lost 0 bases, and 9 bases stayed unmatched. The CDR3 region is CASSQEGLADASTDTQYF. For the CDR3, the DNA is TGCGCCAGCAGCCAAGAAGGGCTAGCGGACGCTAGCACAGATACGCAGTATTTT.

The rearrangement links TRBV5-1 to TRBJ1-1; maybe TRBD1 (6 bases). This CDR3 region has 19 residues. Germline loops: CDR1 SGHRS, CDR2 YFSETQ. The V end was cut by 4 bases, the J end by 0 bases, with 25 bases between. Written as DNA, the CDR3 is TGCGCCAGCAGCCCCGAATTGGGGGGGCGCGGGGGGTTGAACACTGAAGCTTTCTTT. This sequence encodes CASSPELGGRGGLNTEAFF.

This clonotype has more than one count but fewer than ten. This rearrangement joins TRBV19 to TRBJ1-4, with 7 bases aligning to TRBD1. Germline V gene lookup returns CDR1 LNHDA and CDR2 SQIVND (reference sequence). The CDR3 totals 20 residues. J lost 5 bases, V lost 0 bases, and 18 bases had no gene match. The CDR3 sequence: CASSIDETGGQSAENEKLFF. As DNA, the CDR3 is TGTGCCAGTAGTATAGACGAAACCGGGGGACAGTCGGCGGAAAATGAAAAACTGTTTTTT. The full variable domain, with the rest looked up from reference TRBV19 and TRBJ1-4, is DGGITQSPKYLFRKEGQNVTLSCEQNLNHDAMYWYRQDPGQGLRLIYYSQIVNDFQKGDIAEGYSVSREKKESFPLTVTSAQKNPTAFYLCASSIDETGGQSAENEKLFFGSGTQLSVL.

The gene calls are TRBV10-3 and TRBJ2-2; D possibly matches TRBD1 or TRBD2 (5 bases each). The CDR3 covers 18 residues. With 6 bases removed from V and 6 bases from J, the gap between germline ends came to 26 bases. From germline, CDR1 is ENHRY and CDR2 SYGVKD. In nucleotides, the CDR3 is TGTGCCATCAGACGAGTAGTGTCAGGAAGGGACCGACCCGGGGAGCTGTTTTTT. This encodes CAIRRVVSGRDRPGELFF.

This chain's CDR3 is CATSNEEGEGEAFF. In DNA, the CDR3 is TGTGCCACCAGCAATGAGGAGGGGGAAGGAGAAGCTTTCTTT. The chain uses TRBV15 and TRBJ1-1; tentative D call: TRBD1 (6 bases). Trimming pared 4 bases from V and 8 bases from J, leaving 17 bases between. The CDR3 is 14 residues long. The V gene's germline CDR1 is LNHNV and CDR2 YYDKDF (reference sequence).

V gene TRBV27 combines with J gene TRBJ1-5; D gene unclear. CDR1 is MNHEY, CDR2 SMNVEV, per germline (reference sequence). CDR3 length equals 15 residues. With 0 bases removed from V and 2 bases from J, the gap between germline ends came to 8 bases. The CDR3 here is CASSLSNQGNQPQHF. CDR3 bases: TGTGCCAGCAGTTTATCGAACCAGGGCAATCAGCCCCAGCATTTT.

A few counts support this clonotype. The V and J genes are TRBV7-9 and TRBJ2-1; 10 bases match TRBD1. The CDR3 totals 15 residues. J lost 9 bases, V lost 6 bases, and 11 bases had no gene match. Germline V CDR1 and CDR2: SEHNR, FQNEAQ (reference sequence). The DNA for the CDR3 is TGTGCCAGCAGATCCGGGACAGGGGTCTTGGGTGAGCAGTTCTTC. It is translated as CASRSGTGVLGEQFF.

The rearrangement joins TRBV29-1 to TRBJ1-2, with a tentative D call TRBD1 (5 bases). The V end lost 0 bases, the J end lost 6 bases, and 20 bases lay between the germline ends. CDR1 is SQVTM, CDR2 ANQGSEA, per germline. The CDR3 is made up of 16 amino acids. CDR3 in DNA: TGCAGCGTTGAAGATCTAAGTACCCCCAGGGAACATGGCTACACCTTC. As protein: CSVEDLSTPREHGYTF.

The chain uses TRBV7-2 and TRBJ1-6; D is unresolved. The germline V gene has CDR1 SGHTA and CDR2 FQGNSA. This CDR3 has 11 residues. V was shortened by 5 bases and J by 10 bases, with 6 bases between the two germline ends. The CDR3 DNA reads as TGTGCCAGCAGCGAAAAATCACCCCTCCACTTT. Protein: CASSEKSPLHF. The variable domain in full, completed from reference TRBV7-2 and TRBJ1-6, reads GAGVSQSPSNKVTEKGKDVELRCDPISGHTALYWYRQSLGQGLEFLIYFQGNSAPDKSGLPSDRFSAERTGGSVSTLTIQRTQQEDSAVYLCASSEKSPLHFGNGTRLTVT.

The table lists this clonotype with many counts. The chain is built from TRBV7-8 and TRBJ1-1; D unresolved. V lost 2 bases and J 4 bases, leaving 26 bases between the germline ends. The germline V gene has CDR1 SGHVS and CDR2 FQNEAQ. The CDR3 has 19 amino acids. Here the CDR3 DNA reads TGTGCCAGCAGCTTAAATACTGAGGGCCCTTCCCTTATCATCACTGAAGCTTTCTTT. Protein sequence: CASSLNTEGPSLIITEAFF.

J is TRBJ2-2 and V is TRBV9; D is undetermined. The V gene's germline CDR1 is SGDLS and CDR2 YYNGEE. V lost 1 base and J lost 1, with 11 bases in between. This CDR3 is built from 16 residues. The CDR3 nucleotides are TGTGCCAGCAGCGTACCTAATGGTATGAACACCGGGGAGCTGTTTTTT. Protein product: CASSVPNGMNTGELFF.

This clonotype has only one observation. V gene TRBV6-2 or TRBV6-3 combines with J gene TRBJ2-5; no reliable D call. V lost 8 bases and J 5 bases, leaving 12 bases between the germline ends. The germline gives CDR1 MNHEY, CDR2 SVGEGT. The CDR3 loop spans 12 amino acids. The CDR3 is CASLRDRETQYF. CDR3 nucleotides: TGTGCCAGCCTAAGGGATCGGGAGACCCAGTACTTC.

The sample holds a few counts of this clonotype. The chain carries TRBV6-5 and TRBJ1-2; 7 positions match TRBD1. The CDR3 has 13 residues. Trimming cost V 6 bases and J 8 bases; bases outside gene matches: 9. Germline V CDR1 and CDR2: MNHEY, SVGAGI. The chain's CDR3 is CASSYGTVGGYTF. The CDR3 nucleotides are TGTGCCAGCAGCTACGGGACAGTTGGCGGCTACACCTTC.

This clonotype appeared a few times. The chain has TRBV20-1 and TRBJ2-3; possibly TRBD1 for D (5 bases). Trimming cost V 3 bases and J 9 bases, with 19 bases left between them. Per the germline V gene, CDR1 is DFQATT and CDR2 is SNEGSKA (reference sequence). The CDR3 totals 14 residues. The CDR3 nucleotides are TGCAGTGCTAGTTATGAGGTACAGGAAAACACGCAGTATTTT. Protein sequence: CSASYEVQENTQYF.

This clonotype was counted many times. V gene TRBV12-5 combines with J gene TRBJ1-2; the D is unclear. Germline loops: CDR1 LGHNT, CDR2 FRNRAP. Trimming left V 6 bases short and J 8 bases short, with 16 bases between. This CDR3 is 13 amino acids long. The chain's CDR3 is CASGPPSLKGYTF. The CDR3, as DNA: TGTGCTAGTGGCCCTCCTTCCTTGAAAGGCTACACCTTC.

This clonotype was observed a handful of times. The chain joins TRBV27 to TRBJ2-1, with TRBD1 identical over 10 bases. CDR3 size: 14 residues. Germline V lookup: CDR1 MNHEY, CDR2 SMNVEV (reference sequence). Trimming took 7 bases from V and 4 from J; bases not matched to a gene: 4. The CDR3 nucleotides read TGTGCCAGCACGGGGACAGGGGCATACAATGAGCAGTTCTTC. Translated: CASTGTGAYNEQFF.

The chain combines TRBV10-1 with TRBJ2-1; D is unresolved. CDR3 size: 16 residues. V dropped 3 bases and J dropped 0 bases, with 12 bases sitting between them. Germline V gene data show CDR1 as WNHNN and CDR2 as SYGVQD (reference sequence). The CDR3 spells CASSEGKWSSYNEQFF. CDR3 in DNA: TGCGCCAGCAGTGAAGGGAAGTGGAGCTCCTACAATGAGCAGTTCTTC.

The chain recombines TRBV5-1 with TRBJ1-1; D ambiguous. Trimming cost V 4 bases and J 3 bases, with 19 bases left between them. The CDR3 spans 16 residues. Per the germline V gene, CDR1 is SGHRS and CDR2 is YFSETQ. CDR3 in amino acids: CASSPRRRVWDTEAFF. The CDR3 coding sequence is TGCGCCAGCAGCCCACGACGTCGGGTTTGGGACACTGAAGCTTTCTTT.

This sequence joins TRBV15 and TRBJ1-5; TRBD1 agrees at 8 bases. V was clipped by 5 bases and J by 1 base; unmatched bases: 4. The CDR3 is 15 amino acids. Germline V lookup: CDR1 LNHNV, CDR2 YYDKDF (reference sequence). The CDR3 region has the DNA TGTGCCACCAGCGCCGACAGGGGAAGCAATCAGCCCCAGCATTTT. It encodes CATSADRGSNQPQHF.

V and J are TRBV7-6 and TRBJ2-2; the match to TRBD1 covers 7 bases. The CDR3 has 16 amino acids. V trimming: 0 bases; J trimming: 4 bases; junction bases outside the gene matches: 5. The germline V gene encodes CDR1 SGHVS and CDR2 FNYEAQ. CDR3 protein: CASSLAEGALTGELFF. The DNA of the CDR3 is TGTGCCAGCAGCTTAGCTGAGGGGGCCCTCACCGGGGAGCTGTTTTTT.

V and J are TRBV5-6 and TRBJ2-6; TRBD1 is a possible D gene (6 bases). CDR3 length equals 17 residues. Germline V gene sequence: CDR1 SGHDT, CDR2 YYEEEE. V shed 3 bases and J shed 1 base, with 14 bases lying between them. The CDR3 here is CASSSRGSLSGANVLTF. CDR3 in DNA: TGTGCCAGCAGCTCCAGGGGTTCTTTATCTGGGGCCAACGTCCTGACTTTC.

V and J are TRBV6-5 and TRBJ2-2; TRBD2 is a possible D gene (6 bases). CDR3 length equals 14 residues. The V gene lost 0 bases and the J gene lost 6 bases, with 8 bases spanning the gap. Looked up from germline, CDR1 is MNHEY and CDR2 is SVGAGI. This CDR3 reads CASSYSASAGELFF. The CDR3 region has the DNA TGTGCCAGCAGTTACTCAGCTAGCGCCGGGGAGCTGTTTTTT.

This clonotype was counted between two and nine times. The chain carries TRBV5-1 and TRBJ1-1; 10 bases are shared with TRBD1. The length of the CDR3 is 16 residues. The germline V gene encodes CDR1 SGHRS and CDR2 YFSETQ. V lost 4 bases and J lost 4; bases outside the gene matches: 10. CDR3 amino acids: CASSHLDRGTGTEAFF. CDR3 DNA: TGCGCCAGCAGCCACCTGGACAGGGGGACCGGCACTGAAGCTTTCTTT.

The V gene is TRBV28, the J gene TRBJ2-2, with D hard to call. Germline-derived CDR1 and CDR2 are MDHEN and SYDVKM. With 7 bases removed from V and 5 bases from J, the gap between germline ends came to 17 bases. The CDR3 spans 15 residues. The CDR3 DNA reads as TGTGCCAGCACCCGGTGGGTCTTTCCTACCGGGGAGCTGTTTTTT. Protein: CASTRWVFPTGELFF.

The chain carries TRBV19 and TRBJ1-6; D uncertain. CDR3 length: 12 residues. CDR1 and CDR2 from the germline V gene are LNHDA and SQIVND (reference sequence). V was clipped by 3 bases and J by 8 bases, with 5 bases between them. This chain's CDR3 is CASSIADSPLHF. In nucleotides, the CDR3 is TGTGCCAGTAGTATCGCTGATTCACCCCTCCACTTT. Full variable domain (outside the CDR3, taken from reference TRBV19 and TRBJ1-6): DGGITQSPKYLFRKEGQNVTLSCEQNLNHDAMYWYRQDPGQGLRLIYYSQIVNDFQKGDIAEGYSVSREKKESFPLTVTSAQKNPTAFYLCASSIADSPLHFGNGTRLTVT.

There are many counts of this clonotype. The chain uses TRBV7-6 and TRBJ2-1; 13 positions match TRBD2. The CDR3 totals 15 residues. The junction had 4 bases not matched to a gene; V was cut back by 5 bases and J by 6 bases. CDR1 and CDR2 (germline): SGHVS, FNYEAQ. The CDR3 coding sequence is TGTGCCAGCAGCGCTACTAGCGGGGGGGCCAATGAGCAGTTCTTC. It translates to CASSATSGGANEQFF.

This clonotype was seen a few times. V gene TRBV12-3 or TRBV12-4 combines with J gene TRBJ2-7, with D hard to call. V lost 3 bases, J lost 2 bases, and 17 bases lay in between. The CDR3 has 16 amino acids. The CDR3 nucleotides read TGTGCCAGCAGTTTCCGCGTGGTGGGGTCGCCCTACGAGCAGTACTTC. This translates into CASSFRVVGSPYEQYF.

This clonotype was detected a few times. CDR3 region: CAIRRWDREHNEQFF. CDR3 coding DNA: TGTGCCATCAGGCGCTGGGACAGAGAGCACAATGAGCAGTTCTTC. The chain recombines TRBV10-3 with TRBJ2-1; the match to TRBD1 covers 7 bases. The germline V gene encodes CDR1 ENHRY and CDR2 SYGVKD. V dropped 6 bases and J dropped 5; count of bases not matched to a gene: 10. The CDR3 is made up of 15 amino acids.

This clonotype was observed at least ten times. The genes are TRBV11-3 and TRBJ2-3; D gene ambiguous. Germline V gives CDR1 SGHNT, CDR2 YENEEA. V lost 6 bases to trimming and J lost 3 bases, with 13 bases between them. This CDR3 contains 14 residues. CDR3 nucleotide sequence: TGTGCCAGCAGTCCAGCGTTGGGGACAGATACGCAGTATTTT. Amino acid sequence: CASSPALGTDTQYF.